The 23 T cell receptor beta chains below were found in one sample sequenced in a study of blood T cell repertoires in COVID-19. Using immunoSEQ multiplex PCR, the repertoire was profiled, and TCRdb retains in-frame clones only, with some absent. The table shows approximately 70,000 clones, with about nine tenths occurring only once. The source material was peripheral blood. The receptors were sampled from a man aged 45-65 years with active COVID-19.

In its sample, this clone was seen once. The chain has TRBV7-9 and TRBJ2-3; D not resolved. Deletions cut 5 bases from V and 3 bases from J, with 9 bases between. Germline values: CDR1 SEHNR, CDR2 FQNEAQ (reference sequence). This CDR3 is built from 13 residues. The CDR3 DNA reads TGTGCCAGCAGCCCCTCAGGAACAGATACGCAGTATTTT. Translating gives CASSPSGTDTQYF.

The V and J genes are TRBV6-2 or TRBV6-3 and TRBJ1-5, with TRBD1 matching over 7 bases. V was pared by 6 bases and J by 0 bases, with 5 bases of the junction left unmatched. This CDR3 comprises 15 residues. CDR1 is MNHEY, CDR2 SVGEGT, per germline. The CDR3 sequence: CASSPTGASNQPQHF. The CDR3 DNA reads as TGTGCCAGCAGCCCCACAGGGGCTAGCAATCAGCCCCAGCATTTT.

V gene TRBV24-1 combines with J gene TRBJ1-5, with TRBD1 matching over 7 bases. V dropped 3 bases and J dropped 2; count of bases not matched to a gene: 3. The CDR3 totals 15 residues. In germline, CDR1 is KGHDR, CDR2 SFDVKD. CDR3 sequence reads: CATSDPGTGNQPQHF. The CDR3 nucleotides read TGTGCCACCAGTGATCCAGGGACAGGCAATCAGCCCCAGCATTTT.

This sequence joins TRBV7-9 and TRBJ2-1; a weak D match, TRBD2 (5 bases). The CDR3 runs to 16 residues. CDR1 is SEHNR and CDR2 is FQNEAQ in the germline V gene (reference sequence). Trimming removed 0 bases from V and 4 bases from J, with 13 bases in between. The CDR3 loop is CASSLARAEWYNEQFF. CDR3 nucleotides: TGTGCCAGCAGCTTAGCGAGGGCGGAGTGGTACAATGAGCAGTTCTTC.

This clone was recorded once. The chain has TRBV15 and TRBJ2-3; 9 positions match TRBD1. V gave up 3 bases and J gave up 3 bases; unmatched junction bases: 7. Germline V gene sequence: CDR1 LNHNV, CDR2 YYDKDF (reference sequence). The CDR3 runs 16 residues. This chain's CDR3 is CATSRKGQGETDTQYF. CDR3 bases: TGTGCCACCAGCAGGAAGGGACAGGGAGAAACAGATACGCAGTATTTT.

This chain's CDR3 is CAISSRDSNQPQHF. The CDR3 nucleotides are TGTGCCATCAGTTCCAGGGATAGCAATCAGCCCCAGCATTTT. The rearrangement links TRBV10-3 to TRBJ1-5, with a tentative D call TRBD1 (5 bases). Germline V gives CDR1 ENHRY, CDR2 SYGVKD. Trimming cost V 5 bases and J 0 bases, with 8 bases left between them. There are 14 residues in the CDR3.

The chain employs TRBV7-8 and TRBJ2-7, with 12 bases identical to TRBD2. Germline-derived CDR1 and CDR2 are SGHVS and FQNEAQ. This CDR3 has 17 amino acids. The trim removed 6 bases at V and 4 bases at J, leaving 13 bases unmatched. DNA for the CDR3: TGTGCCAGCAGTTCACCCCAGTCTAGCGGGGGGGCTTACGAGCAGTACTTC. Translating it yields CASSSPQSSGGAYEQYF.

CDR3 coding DNA: TGTGCCAGCAGTGACCCGGACAGGGGGCACCCAGATACGCAGTATTTT. Translation: CASSDPDRGHPDTQYF. The rearrangement uses TRBV25-1 and TRBJ2-3; 11 bases map to TRBD1. Looked up from germline, CDR1 is MGHDK and CDR2 is SYGVNS. V shed 3 bases and J 4 bases; nucleotides not matched to a gene: 6. This CDR3 spans 16 amino acids.

This rearrangement joins TRBV4-2 to TRBJ2-3; 8 nucleotides align to TRBD2. This CDR3 has 15 residues. Trimming at V came to 4 bases and at J to 1 base, leaving 4 bases not matched to a gene. Germline V gene sequence: CDR1 LGHNA, CDR2 YNFKEQ. CDR3 sequence: CASSPRGGRTDTQYF. CDR3 in DNA: TGTGCCAGCAGCCCCCGGGGGGGCCGCACAGATACGCAGTATTTT.

The chain recombines TRBV11-1 with TRBJ1-2; TRBD1 is a possible D gene (5 bases). The CDR3 has 14 amino acids. The germline CDR1 and CDR2 sequences are SGHAT and FQDESV (reference sequence). V was pared by 5 bases and J by 3 bases, with 13 bases between. In DNA, the CDR3 is TGTGCCAGCAGCCCTTCCCCCAGGGACTATGGCTACACCTTC. Its translation is CASSPSPRDYGYTF. The entire variable domain, with the rest obtained from reference TRBV11-1 and TRBJ1-2, is as follows: EAEVAQSPRYKITEKSQAVAFWCDPISGHATLYWYRQILGQGPELLVQFQDESVVDDSQLPKDRFSAERLKGVDSTLKIQPAELGDSAMYLCASSPSPRDYGYTFGSGTRLTVV.

This clone turned up a few times. This chain links TRBV5-8 with TRBJ1-5, with 7 bases aligning to TRBD1. V lost 5 bases, J lost 3 bases, and 8 bases stayed unmatched. The CDR3 has 15 residues. CDR1 is SGHTS, CDR2 YDEGEE, per germline. The CDR3 region is CASRQKGQVNQPQHF. The CDR3 nucleotides read TGTGCCAGCAGACAAAAAGGACAGGTCAATCAGCCCCAGCATTTT.

This chain joins TRBV28 and TRBJ1-2, with D possibly matching TRBD1 (5 bases). Trimming took 5 bases from V and 4 from J, leaving 14 bases between them. The CDR3 contains 14 residues. Per the germline V gene, CDR1 is MDHEN and CDR2 is SYDVKM. Here the CDR3 DNA reads TGTGCCAGCAGTCTTAGACCAGGGATCTATGGCTACACCTTC. Translation gives CASSLRPGIYGYTF.

This clone appeared once. The V and J genes are TRBV5-1 and TRBJ2-5, with D maybe TRBD2 (6 bases). This CDR3 has 14 amino acids. CDR1 SGHRS and CDR2 YFSETQ come from the germline V gene. The ends were cut back, 2 bases at V and 2 bases at J, with 10 bases in the middle. CDR3 DNA: TGCGCCAGCAGCTTTCAAGGGACTCAAGAGACCCAGTACTTC. Its translation is CASSFQGTQETQYF.

Only one count was recorded for this clone. The chain employs TRBV6-2 or TRBV6-3 and TRBJ2-7; possibly TRBD2 for D (6 bases). The germline V and J ends were trimmed by 6 bases and 2 bases, with 14 bases remaining between them. The CDR3 is 14 residues long. In germline, CDR1 is MNHEY, CDR2 SVGEGT. CDR3 residues: CASSARRGAYEQYF. For the CDR3, the DNA is TGTGCCAGCAGCGCGCGGAGGGGCGCCTACGAGCAGTACTTC.

J is TRBJ1-2 and V is TRBV7-9; 9 nucleotides line up with TRBD1. CDR1 is SEHNR, CDR2 FQNEAQ, per germline (reference sequence). The CDR3 spans 15 residues. The V gene end was trimmed by 0 bases and the J gene end by 8 bases; junction bases not matched to a gene: 7. In DNA form, the CDR3 reads TGTGCCAGCAGCTTAGCGGGACAGGGCGTTGGCGGCTACACCTTC. Protein: CASSLAGQGVGGYTF.

The chain joins TRBV2 to TRBJ1-4, with D perhaps TRBD1 (5 bases). The V and J ends lost 5 bases and 8 bases respectively, with 12 bases between them. Germline V lookup: CDR1 SNHLY, CDR2 FYNNEI. The CDR3 length is 13 residues. Written as DNA, the CDR3 is TGTGCCAGCAGTTGGGGTGGGGCAGAAAAACTGTTTTTT. Encoded protein: CASSWGGAEKLFF.

The chain links TRBV19 to TRBJ1-2, with unresolved D. V lost 5 bases, J lost 4 bases, and 5 bases lay in between. This CDR3 region has 11 residues. CDR1 is LNHDA, CDR2 SQIVND, per germline (reference sequence). CDR3 loop: CASSRVYGYTF. In DNA, the CDR3 is TGTGCCAGTAGTCGAGTCTATGGCTACACCTTC. The full variable domain, rest sourced from reference TRBV19 and TRBJ1-2, is DGGITQSPKYLFRKEGQNVTLSCEQNLNHDAMYWYRQDPGQGLRLIYYSQIVNDFQKGDIAEGYSVSREKKESFPLTVTSAQKNPTAFYLCASSRVYGYTFGSGTRLTVV.

The rearrangement uses TRBV11-2 and TRBJ2-2; D remains unclear. The CDR3 runs 18 residues. Per germline, CDR1 SGHAT and CDR2 FQNNGV. Trimming shortened V by 2 bases and J by 0 bases, and 16 bases separated the two germline ends. The CDR3 bases are TGTGCCAGCAGCTTAAGGAACACCGCAGACTCGAACACCGGGGAGCTGTTTTTT. Residues: CASSLRNTADSNTGELFF.

The V call is TRBV5-4, the J call TRBJ2-7, with D possibly matching TRBD2 (5 bases). This CDR3 contains 13 residues. Between the trimmed V and J ends, which lost 1 base and 3 bases, there was a span of 8 bases. Germline V gene sequence: CDR1 SGHNT, CDR2 YYREEE (reference sequence). In DNA, the CDR3 is TGTGCCAGCAGCTTGCCCGGACTCTACGAGCAGTACTTC. It encodes CASSLPGLYEQYF. The whole variable domain, remainder taken from reference TRBV5-4 and TRBJ2-7, is ETGVTQSPTHLIKTRGQQVTLRCSSQSGHNTVSWYQQALGQGPQFIFQYYREEENGRGNFPPRFSGLQFPNYSSELNVNALELDDSALYLCASSLPGLYEQYFGPGTRLTVT.

The CDR3 here is CASSQFPGRSGELFF. The CDR3 coding sequence is TGTGCCAGCAGCCAATTCCCAGGGAGGTCCGGGGAGCTGTTTTTT. The chain has TRBV16 and TRBJ2-2; D is perhaps TRBD2 (6 bases). The CDR3 length is 15 residues. CDR1 and CDR2 from the germline V gene are KGHSY and FQNENV. V was trimmed by 1 base and J by 6 bases, leaving 12 bases between them.

The chain links TRBV6-1 to TRBJ1-2; no definite D call. The V and J ends lost 0 bases and 8 bases respectively, with 13 bases between them. This CDR3 has 14 amino acids. Germline V gene data show CDR1 as MNHNS and CDR2 as SASEGT. CDR3 region: CASSEAGGVGGYTF. CDR3 nucleotide sequence: TGTGCCAGCAGTGAAGCGGGAGGAGTGGGGGGCTACACCTTC.

The chain recombines TRBV19 with TRBJ2-3; 13 bases fit TRBD2. Germline CDR1 LNHDA, CDR2 SQIVND (reference sequence). V gave up 5 bases and J gave up 3 bases; unmatched junction bases: 5. The CDR3 is 16 residues long. CDR3 in amino acids: CASSRGTSGTTDTQYF. CDR3 bases: TGTGCCAGTAGTCGCGGGACTAGCGGGACAACAGATACGCAGTATTTT.

This chain uses TRBV7-9 with TRBJ2-1; D ambiguous. V was shortened by 2 bases and J by 7 bases, with 9 bases between the two germline ends. Germline V gene lookup returns CDR1 SEHNR and CDR2 FQNEAQ (reference sequence). This CDR3 spans 13 amino acids. The CDR3 protein is CASSLLVENEQFF. CDR3 DNA sequence: TGTGCCAGCAGCTTATTGGTGGAGAATGAGCAGTTCTTC.